The 10 T cell receptor beta chains below all came from one sample that was sequenced in a study of T cells in localized non-small cell lung cancer. TCRdb's table, derived via immunoSEQ multiplex PCR, lists solely in-frame clones and lacks some. Here the sample spans approximately 2,000 clones, approximately 25% being singletons. The sequencing here drew on normal lung tissue next to the tumor, taken before any cancer treatment. The receptor source for this set is a woman aged 35-70 years with stage II squamous cell lung carcinoma.

The table lists this clone with a few counts. The rearrangement uses TRBV11-3 and TRBJ1-1, with D unresolved. From germline, CDR1 is SGHNT and CDR2 YENEEA. The CDR3 length is 16 residues. V lost 5 bases to trimming and J lost 0 bases, with 16 bases between them. The CDR3 sequence: CASSQVGRTMNTEAFF. Here the CDR3 DNA reads TGTGCCAGCAGCCAAGTAGGGCGGACCATGAACACTGAAGCTTTCTTT.

This clone was seen only a few times. V and J are TRBV11-3 and TRBJ2-1; 10 bases align to TRBD1. The V gene's germline CDR1 is SGHNT and CDR2 YENEEA. V was pared by 5 bases and J by 8 bases, with 6 bases of the junction left unmatched. The CDR3 is 14 residues long. CDR3 nucleotides: TGTGCCAGCAGCCCCGGACAGGGGGTTGATGAGCAGTTCTTC. It specifies CASSPGQGVDEQFF.

This clone has more than one count but fewer than ten. This chain joins TRBV6-7 and TRBJ2-7, with unresolved D. TRBV6-7 counts as an open reading frame of uncertain function. The CDR3 consists of 15 residues. Trimming shortened V by 6 bases and J by 1 base, and 16 bases separated the two germline ends. The CDR3 nucleotides are TGTGCCAGCAGCCCACCCCCCCCTAGTTCCTACGAGCAGTACTTC. Protein: CASSPPPPSSYEQYF.

The chain is built from TRBV18 and TRBJ1-3; D gene unclear. Trimming cost V 0 bases and J 0 bases, with 12 bases left between them. CDR3 size: 17 residues. Germline loops: CDR1 KGHSH, CDR2 LQKENI. CDR3 DNA: TGTGCCAGCTCACCACCGACGGGAAGGAGCTCTGGAAACACCATATATTTT. Amino acids: CASSPPTGRSSGNTIYF.

The CDR3: CASSLQGAKNEQYF. The CDR3 DNA follows: TGTGCCAGCAGCTTACAGGGGGCGAAAAACGAGCAGTACTTC. This chain joins TRBV11-3 and TRBJ2-7; 8 bases map to TRBD1. V was clipped by 2 bases and J by 5 bases; unmatched bases: 5. The CDR3 length is 14 residues. Germline assignment: CDR1 SGHNT and CDR2 YENEEA.

The gene calls are TRBV12-5 and TRBJ2-2; D is perhaps TRBD1 or TRBD2 (6 bases each). The CDR3 has 16 residues. Germline-derived CDR1 and CDR2 are LGHNT and FRNRAP. V lost 1 base, J lost 4 bases, and 13 bases lay in between. The CDR3 sequence is CASGLGTGAGTGELFF. The DNA of the CDR3 is TGTGCTAGTGGTTTGGGTACGGGGGCGGGCACCGGGGAGCTGTTTTTT. The variable domain in full, completed from reference TRBV12-5 and TRBJ2-2, reads DARVTQTPRHKVTEMGQEVTMRCQPILGHNTVFWYRQTMMQGLELLAYFRNRAPLDDSGMPKDRFSAEMPDATLATLKIQPSEPRDSAVYFCASGLGTGAGTGELFFGEGSRLTVL.

V usage is TRBV14 and J usage is TRBJ1-1; 7 bases are shared with TRBD1. V was clipped by 0 bases and J by 6 bases; unmatched bases: 4. The CDR3 is 14 residues long. Germline assignment: CDR1 SGHDN and CDR2 FVKESK. The CDR3: CASSQEQGVPEAFF. The CDR3 DNA reads TGTGCCAGCAGCCAAGAGCAGGGGGTCCCTGAAGCTTTCTTT.

The chain links TRBV6-8 to TRBJ2-5; 7 bases are shared with TRBD2. J was trimmed by 1 base and V by 6 bases; bases with no gene match: 5. Germline values: CDR1 MNHGY, CDR2 SAAAGT. The CDR3 is 14 amino acids. CDR3 residues: CASSQPGGQETQYF. DNA of the CDR3: TGTGCCAGCAGCCAGCCGGGGGGCCAAGAGACCCAGTACTTC.

The chain couples TRBV7-4 to TRBJ2-3; 7 nucleotides agree with TRBD2. Trimming cost V 4 bases and J 6 bases; bases outside gene matches: 4. The germline V gene has CDR1 SGHVT and CDR2 SQSDAQ. The CDR3 extends over 13 amino acids. Here the CDR3 reads CASSSSGRDTQYF. CDR3 nucleotides: TGTGCCAGCAGCTCTAGCGGTAGGGATACGCAGTATTTT.

The chain uses TRBV5-1 and TRBJ1-1, with D perhaps TRBD1 (5 bases). Germline CDR1 reads SGHRS; CDR2 reads YFSETQ. The CDR3 is made up of 16 amino acids. The V end lost 0 bases, the J end lost 1 base, and 13 bases lay between the germline ends. CDR3 region: CASSLAGFTGNTEAFF. The DNA of the CDR3 is TGCGCCAGCAGCTTGGCGGGCTTTACAGGGAACACTGAAGCTTTCTTT.